This T cell receptor (beta chain) was found in a study of response to subunit inactivated influenza vaccine. Findings of the study overall: Each seasonal flu vaccination may recruit only limited new T cells, authors suggested.

This clonotype has a handful of counts. What it recognizes is unknown. The CDR3 is 18 amino acids. The germline V gene has CDR1 SGHTA and CDR2 FQGTGA. The V gene end was trimmed by 4 bases and the J gene end by 7 bases; junction bases not matched to a gene: 11. TCRdb analysed the RT-PCR reads with MiXCR anew, one entry per CDR3 protein. In the table there are 530,000 or so distinct CDR3 sequences, approximately 10% of which are singletons. The V gene is TRBV7-3, the J gene TRBJ2-1; 15 nucleotides line up with TRBD2. This TCR was recovered from a man between 45 and 60 years old who received an inactivated influenza vaccine. The sample was PBMCs from blood, taken on the day of vaccination. The CDR3 nucleotides are TGTGCCAGCAGCTCCCTGGGACTAGCGGGAGGAAGGGGTAATGAGCAGTTCTTC. It is translated as CASSSLGLAGGRGNEQFF. Supplemented by reference TRBV7-3 and TRBJ2-1, the full variable domain reads GAGVSQTPSNKVTEKGKYVELRCDPISGHTALYWYRQSLGQGPEFLIYFQGTGAADDSGLPNDRFFAVRPEGSVSTLKIQRTERGDSAVYLCASSSLGLAGGRGNEQFFGPGTRLTVL.